This T cell receptor (beta chain) was identified in a study of CD8+CD57+ T cells in acquired aplastic anemia. General study results and limits: The same twenty-nine CD8+ CDR3 sequences occurred in patients and in controls. With respect to CD8+ Simpson's diversity, patients and controls did not differ significantly.

Genomic DNA, serving as template, underwent TCR beta VDJ and CDR3 profiling. TCRdb recomputed calls from the reads with MiXCR, one row per CDR3 protein. The sample lists 150,000 or so distinct CDR3 sequences, roughly 43% occurring once. The CDR3 has 12 amino acids. J was trimmed by 10 bases and V by 6 bases; bases with no gene match: 6. Sequenced patients had shown CD8+CD57+ cell expansion by flow cytometry. Receipt of therapy had not occurred in any patient by the time of blood sampling. In this sample, this clonotype turned up a few times. What it binds is not known. Sequencing was done on a sample of sorted CD4+, CD8+, or CD8+CD57+ T cells (not recorded which) from PBMCs. The chain is built from TRBV12-3 or TRBV12-4 and TRBJ2-1; 7 nucleotides agree with TRBD2. This receptor was taken from a human donor with aplastic anemia. This CDR3 is CASSPGREEQFF. CDR3 DNA sequence: TGTGCCAGCAGCCCGGGGAGGGAAGAGCAGTTCTTC.